Following are 20 T cell receptor beta chains from one sample sequenced in a study of metastatic and nonmetastatic thyroid tumors (dated by TCRdb to about 2020). No patient had received any treatment before thyroid surgery. The library relied on PCR. For sequencing, an Illumina HiSeq 4000 was employed. TCRdb's own reprocessing of the public reads used fastp at Q25 and MiXCR and kept productive beta chains. Counted in this sample were around 15,000 clones; roughly 22% of them appeared once. In total, the top ten clones hold roughly a fifth of the sample. Sequenced material: adjacent normal tissue. The origin of the receptors is a female donor with papillary thyroid cancer or a benign thyroid nodule (not recorded which). Some clones in this sample may be carry-over from other donors' samples.

The chain carries TRBV2 and TRBJ2-1; D not resolved. Trimming removed 10 bases at V and 8 bases at J, with 18 bases between. Germline V gives CDR1 SNHLY, CDR2 FYNNEI. The CDR3 runs 13 residues. CDR3 region: CATKGTDGDEQFF. As DNA, the CDR3 is TGTGCCACCAAAGGTACAGATGGGGATGAGCAGTTCTTC. Full variable domain (outside the CDR3, taken from reference TRBV2 and TRBJ2-1): EPEVTQTPSHQVTQMGQEVILRCVPISNHLYFYWYRQILGQKVEFLVSFYNNEISEKSEIFDDQFSVERPDGSNFTLKIRSTKLEDSAMYFCATKGTDGDEQFFGPGTRLTVL.

This clone was recorded a few times. V gene TRBV2 combines with J gene TRBJ1-3, with 9 bases fitting TRBD1. CDR1 is SNHLY, CDR2 FYNNEI, per germline. The CDR3 has 16 amino acids. The ends lost 5 bases at V and 0 bases at J; junction bases unmatched: 5. As DNA, the CDR3 is TGTGCCAGCAGTCTGGACAGGGGAACCTCTGGAAACACCATATATTTT. Protein: CASSLDRGTSGNTIYF.

The chain carries TRBV9 and TRBJ2-1; D may correspond to TRBD1 or TRBD2 (5 bases each). The CDR3 extends over 15 amino acids. V dropped 3 bases and J dropped 5 bases, with 15 bases sitting between them. From germline, CDR1 is SGDLS and CDR2 YYNGEE. CDR3 bases: TGTGCCAGCAGCGCCGGGACCCTAGGCCACAATGAGCAGTTCTTC. It yields the protein CASSAGTLGHNEQFF.

This clone was recorded a few times. This chain uses TRBV27 with TRBJ2-3, with D perhaps being TRBD1 or TRBD2 (5 bases each). The CDR3 is made up of 10 amino acids. Germline CDR1 is MNHEY and CDR2 is SMNVEV (reference sequence). The ends were cut back, 8 bases at V and 11 bases at J, with 11 bases in the middle. The CDR3 sequence: CASGWDEQYF. The CDR3 DNA is TGTGCCAGCGGTTGGGACGAGCAGTATTTT.

This clone was recorded many times. The V gene is TRBV28, the J gene TRBJ1-1; D not certain. Trimming took 3 bases from V and 7 from J, leaving 6 bases between them. The germline gives CDR1 MDHEN, CDR2 SYDVKM. This CDR3 is 11 amino acids long. The chain's CDR3 is CASSLDGEAFF. The DNA of the CDR3 is TGTGCCAGCAGTTTGGACGGTGAAGCTTTCTTT.

This rearrangement joins TRBV11-3 to TRBJ2-1; the match to TRBD2 covers 8 bases. The V gene's germline CDR1 is SGHNT and CDR2 YENEEA. V trimming: 7 bases; J trimming: 0 bases; junction bases outside the gene matches: 8. This CDR3 spans 16 amino acids. The CDR3 loop is CASTPRGGSSYNEQFF. CDR3 coding DNA: TGTGCCAGCACCCCTCGCGGGGGGAGCTCCTACAATGAGCAGTTCTTC.

This clone was observed a few times. The chain links TRBV5-1 to TRBJ2-2; no clear D gene. CDR1 and CDR2 from the germline V gene are SGHRS and YFSETQ. Between the trimmed V and J ends, which lost 0 bases and 4 bases, there was a span of 19 bases. This CDR3 is built from 18 residues. CDR3 in amino acids: CASSLGAPFLSATGELFF. CDR3 DNA sequence: TGCGCCAGCAGCTTGGGGGCCCCGTTTTTGTCGGCCACCGGGGAGCTGTTTTTT. The full variable domain, rest sourced from reference TRBV5-1 and TRBJ2-2, is KAGVTQTPRYLIKTRGQQVTLSCSPISGHRSVSWYQQTPGQGLQFLFEYFSETQRNKGNFPGRFSGRQFSNSRSEMNVSTLELGDSALYLCASSLGAPFLSATGELFFGEGSRLTVL.

There are many counts of this clone. The rearrangement joins TRBV2 to TRBJ1-6; D not resolved. The CDR3 is made up of 15 amino acids. V lost 1 base, J lost 11 bases, and 15 bases lay in between. Germline CDR1 reads SNHLY; CDR2 reads FYNNEI. In nucleotides, the CDR3 is TGTGCCAGCAGTGAAGGACCTCTCTATCGGACACCCCTCCACTTT. This codes for CASSEGPLYRTPLHF. Full variable domain (remainder filled in from reference TRBV2 and TRBJ1-6): EPEVTQTPSHQVTQMGQEVILRCVPISNHLYFYWYRQILGQKVEFLVSFYNNEISEKSEIFDDQFSVERPDGSNFTLKIRSTKLEDSAMYFCASSEGPLYRTPLHFGNGTRLTVT.

The V and J genes are TRBV3-1 and TRBJ2-3; possibly TRBD1 or TRBD2 for D (5 bases each). Trimming removed 0 bases from V and 0 bases from J, with 7 bases in between. From germline, CDR1 is LGHDT and CDR2 YNNKEL (reference sequence). This CDR3 spans 15 amino acids. The CDR3 DNA sequence: TGTGCCAGCAGCCAAGACGGGGCTAGCACAGATACGCAGTATTTT. It translates to CASSQDGASTDTQYF.

This clone was counted a few times. The CDR3 here is CASSPIGGAGTVNTGELFF. Written as DNA, the CDR3 is TGTGCCAGCAGCCCCATAGGGGGGGCCGGGACAGTGAACACCGGGGAGCTGTTTTTT. The V call is TRBV11-2, the J call TRBJ2-2; either TRBD1 or TRBD2 may fit D (7 bases each). V was trimmed by 5 bases and J by 1 base, leaving 23 bases between them. The CDR3 is 19 residues long. CDR1 is SGHAT, CDR2 FQNNGV, per germline. Full variable domain (missing parts from reference TRBV11-2 and TRBJ2-2): EAGVAQSPRYKIIEKRQSVAFWCNPISGHATLYWYQQILGQGPKLLIQFQNNGVVDDSQLPKDRFSAERLKGVDSTLKIQPAKLEDSAVYLCASSPIGGAGTVNTGELFFGEGSRLTVL.

The chain joins TRBV7-3 to TRBJ2-2, with D unclear. CDR1 is SGHTA and CDR2 is FQGTGA in the germline V gene. The length of the CDR3 is 15 residues. The V and J ends lost 2 bases and 2 bases respectively, with 9 bases between them. The CDR3 here is CASSLDGTNTGELFF. CDR3 sequence (DNA): TGTGCCAGCAGCTTAGACGGCACCAACACCGGGGAGCTGTTTTTT.

The rearrangement joins TRBV20-1 to TRBJ2-7; no clear D gene. The CDR3 is made up of 13 amino acids. Per the germline V gene, CDR1 is DFQATT and CDR2 is SNEGSKA (reference sequence). Trimming cost V 4 bases and J 0 bases, with 10 bases left between them. CDR3 sequence: CSAKGLHSYEQYF. DNA of the CDR3: TGCAGTGCTAAAGGGTTACACTCCTACGAGCAGTACTTC.

This clone was picked up a small number of times. The V and J genes are TRBV28 and TRBJ2-7; unclear D gene. With 1 base removed from V and 3 bases from J, the gap between germline ends came to 1 base. Per the germline V gene, CDR1 is MDHEN and CDR2 is SYDVKM. This CDR3 is 11 amino acids long. CDR3 sequence (DNA): TGTGCCAGCAGTTTATTCTACGAGCAGTACTTC. It yields the protein CASSLFYEQYF.

The chain joins TRBV5-1 to TRBJ2-7; 7 bases line up with TRBD1. The germline CDR1 and CDR2 sequences are SGHRS and YFSETQ. The CDR3 totals 12 residues. V lost 4 bases to trimming and J lost 3 bases; unmatched junction nucleotides: 1. CDR3 DNA sequence: TGCGCCAGCAGCAGGGACAGCTACGAGCAGTACTTC. Residues: CASSRDSYEQYF.

The gene calls are TRBV20-1 and TRBJ1-6, with D possibly matching TRBD1 (6 bases). In germline, CDR1 is DFQATT, CDR2 SNEGSKA (reference sequence). The germline V and J ends were trimmed by 3 bases and 11 bases, with 14 bases remaining between them. This CDR3 contains 13 residues. The CDR3 here is CSARGGGRPPLHF. CDR3 sequence (DNA): TGCAGTGCTAGGGGGGGGGGCAGGCCACCCCTCCACTTT.

The chain couples TRBV18 to TRBJ1-1, with no clear D. CDR3 length: 13 amino acids. CDR1 and CDR2 from the germline V gene are KGHSH and LQKENI. The V end was cut by 6 bases, the J end by 2 bases, with 10 bases between. The CDR3 is CASSRGGNTEAFF. The CDR3 DNA reads TGTGCCAGCTCCCGGGGAGGAAACACTGAAGCTTTCTTT.

This clone appeared a few times. This chain joins TRBV5-4 and TRBJ2-2; perhaps TRBD2 as D (7 bases). Germline CDR1 reads SGHNT; CDR2 reads YYREEE (reference sequence). CDR3 length equals 18 residues. The V end lost 1 base, the J end lost 4 bases, and 20 bases lay between the germline ends. CDR3 coding DNA: TGTGCCAGCAGCTTGACAGGCCGCGGGGGCCGGGGCACCGGGGAGCTGTTTTTT. This translates into CASSLTGRGGRGTGELFF.

This clone was seen a few times. The chain carries TRBV6-1 and TRBJ2-1; 10 bases line up with TRBD2. The CDR3 is 17 amino acids. Germline loops: CDR1 MNHNS, CDR2 SASEGT. Trimming took 6 bases from V and 4 from J; bases not matched to a gene: 12. Here the CDR3 DNA reads TGTGCCAGCAGCGACACCTTCGGGACTAGCGTGTACAATGAGCAGTTCTTC. Protein product: CASSDTFGTSVYNEQFF.

The chain uses TRBV2 and TRBJ1-2; 7 positions agree with TRBD1. The CDR3 totals 15 residues. The V gene's germline CDR1 is SNHLY and CDR2 FYNNEI. With V trimmed by 1 base and J by 4 bases, 6 bases remained unmatched. For the CDR3, the DNA is TGTGCCAGCAGTGAAGTGGACAGGAAACTCTATGGCTACACCTTC. Translating gives CASSEVDRKLYGYTF. Full variable domain (rest looked up from reference TRBV2 and TRBJ1-2): EPEVTQTPSHQVTQMGQEVILRCVPISNHLYFYWYRQILGQKVEFLVSFYNNEISEKSEIFDDQFSVERPDGSNFTLKIRSTKLEDSAMYFCASSEVDRKLYGYTFGSGTRLTVV.

This clone occurred a few times. The V and J genes are TRBV19 and TRBJ1-5; a weak D match, TRBD1 (5 bases). V dropped 8 bases and J dropped 10 bases, with 18 bases sitting between them. This CDR3 is built from 13 residues. Germline-derived CDR1 and CDR2 are LNHDA and SQIVND (reference sequence). DNA of the CDR3: TGTGCCAGTGGGGGGGGTGGGCCCCGACCCCAGCATTTT. Its protein product is CASGGGGPRPQHF.